This T cell receptor (beta chain) stems from a study of T-cell reconstitution after alpha-beta-depleted transplantation in children. CDR3 length equals 14 residues. V lost 6 bases to trimming and J lost 4 bases, with 15 bases between them. Preparation of the TCRbeta library used unique molecular identifiers. TCRdb ran MiXCR on the PCR reads and lists one entry per CDR3 protein. The table has nearly 550,000 distinct CDR3 sequences, around 17% seen once. The chain couples TRBV12-3 or TRBV12-4 to TRBJ1-2; TRBD1 is a possible D gene (5 bases). The sample was PBMCs from the stem cell graft donor, taken from the stem cell graft. The clonotype comes from a human donor who donated a stem cell graft to a child with acute lymphoblastic leukemia. CDR3 in DNA: TGTGCCAGCAGCGCCTCAGGGATAGCCTATGGCTACACCTTC. It codes for CASSASGIAYGYTF.